This entry describes one TCR beta chain. Its target is unknown. These data belong to a study of vaccination and CD4 T cells after COVID-19. About the research overall: The authors used overlapping spike peptides from SARS-CoV-2, HCoV-NL63, HCoV-OC43 and HCoV-229E to stimulate cells.

Treatment noted: 10-day PBMC culture with coronavirus spike peptide pools or control peptides (ViraFEST assay). Once peptide pools had expanded antigen-specific T cells, ViraFEST sequenced TCRs. Roughly 1.9 million PBMCs went into each well for culture with approximately 10 IU/ml IL-2 and roughly 9 ug/ml peptide pools. The Oncomine TCR Beta short-read assay was what sequenced the DNA obtained from cultured CD4+ T cells. Genomic DNA from cultured CD4+ T cells was extracted. MiXCR was run by TCRdb on the PCR reads, yielding one entry per CDR3 protein. The sample records about 10,000 distinct CDR3 sequences, about 28% being singletons. The sequencing used CD4+ T cells from blood, cultured in vitro, collected after SARS-CoV-2 vaccination. The origin of this receptor is a human donor who had recovered from COVID-19.

The DNA of the CDR3 is TGTGCCAGCAACATAAATAGCGGGGGTCACGAGCAGTACTTC. Protein sequence: CASNINSGGHEQYF. This chain uses TRBV6-1 with TRBJ2-7; 9 bases are shared with TRBD2. The V segment lost 7 bases and the J segment 5 bases; nucleotides outside the gene matches: 9. Germline-derived CDR1 and CDR2 are MNHNS and SASEGT. CDR3 length: 14 amino acids.